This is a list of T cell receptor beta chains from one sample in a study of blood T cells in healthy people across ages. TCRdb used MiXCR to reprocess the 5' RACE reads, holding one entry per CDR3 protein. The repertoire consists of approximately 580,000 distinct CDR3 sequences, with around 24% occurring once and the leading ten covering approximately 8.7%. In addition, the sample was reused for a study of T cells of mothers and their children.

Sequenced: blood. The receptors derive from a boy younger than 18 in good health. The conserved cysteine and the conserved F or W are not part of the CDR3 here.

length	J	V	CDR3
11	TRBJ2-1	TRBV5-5	ASRTPWGRREF
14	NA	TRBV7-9	ASSFSPFGTIYGQY
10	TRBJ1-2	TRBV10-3	AISEEQASYT
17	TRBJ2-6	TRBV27	ASPSPLDRVKAGANVLT
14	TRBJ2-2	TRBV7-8	ASSPQEGPNTGELF
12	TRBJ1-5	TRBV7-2	ASTRGLGNQPQH
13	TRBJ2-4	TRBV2	ASSDEGTAKNIQY
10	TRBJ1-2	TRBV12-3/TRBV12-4	ASAETVYGYT
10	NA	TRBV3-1	ASSPLRGEQY
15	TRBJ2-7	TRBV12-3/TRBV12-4	ASTPIGGIGLPYEQY
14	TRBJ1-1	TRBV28	ASSRPGGRRVVEAF
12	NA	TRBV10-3	ASGLAGWGDEQF
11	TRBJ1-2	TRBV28	ASSFLRRDGYT
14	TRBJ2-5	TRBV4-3	ASSQDGAGGQETQY
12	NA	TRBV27	ASRAVTSPNEQF
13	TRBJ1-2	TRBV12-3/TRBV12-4	ASSLGSSRGYGYT
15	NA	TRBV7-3	ASSSRGLAGGSYEQY
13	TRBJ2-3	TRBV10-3	AISATGASTDTQY
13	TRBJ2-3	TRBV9	ASSVEGTSTDTQY
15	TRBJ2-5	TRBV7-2	ASSLALGTSGQETQY
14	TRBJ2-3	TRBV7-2	ASSLMWTGWVDTQY
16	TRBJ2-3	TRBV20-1	SAVVRKLAEGTADTQY
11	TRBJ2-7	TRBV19	ASSQQGTYEQY
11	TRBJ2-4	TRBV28	ASTLRGTNIQY
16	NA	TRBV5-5	ASSYPPYMGLHSYEQY
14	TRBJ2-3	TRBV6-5	ASSYYTGPGTDTQY
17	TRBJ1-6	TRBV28	ASSARTVLRSSYNSPLH
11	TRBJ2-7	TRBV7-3	ASSPMTGYGQY